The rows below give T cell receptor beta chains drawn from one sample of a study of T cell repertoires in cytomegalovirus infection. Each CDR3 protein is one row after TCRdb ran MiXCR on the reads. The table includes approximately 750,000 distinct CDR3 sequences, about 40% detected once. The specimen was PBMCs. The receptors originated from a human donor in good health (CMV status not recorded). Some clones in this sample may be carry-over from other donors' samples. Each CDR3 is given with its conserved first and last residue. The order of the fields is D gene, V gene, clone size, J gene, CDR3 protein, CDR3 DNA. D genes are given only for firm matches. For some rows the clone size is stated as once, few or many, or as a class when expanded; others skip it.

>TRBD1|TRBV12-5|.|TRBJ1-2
CASGLDRAHGYTF
TGTGCTAGTGGGCTCGACAGGGCCCATGGCTACACCTTC
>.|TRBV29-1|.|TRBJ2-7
CSVEDRGSSYEQYF
TGCAGCGTTGAAGATCGGGGGAGCTCCTACGAGCAGTACTTC
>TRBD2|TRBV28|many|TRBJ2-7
CASSPLESGSFHEQYF
TGTGCCAGCAGTCCCCTGGAAAGCGGGAGTTTCCACGAGCAGTACTTC
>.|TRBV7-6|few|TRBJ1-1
CASSLLRVGNTEAFF
TGTGCCAGCAGCTTATTAAGGGTTGGGAACACTGAAGCTTTCTTT
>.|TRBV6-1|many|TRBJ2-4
CASSVFGKNIQYF
TGTGCCAGCAGTGTTTTCGGAAAAAACATTCAGTACTTC
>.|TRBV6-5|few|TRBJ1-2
CASSLGAQRNYGYTF
TGTGCCAGCAGTTTAGGGGCACAGCGAAACTATGGCTACACCTTC
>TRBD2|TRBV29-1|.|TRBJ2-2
CSVALFSGGLHGELFF
TGCAGCGTTGCCCTCTTTAGCGGGGGGCTCCACGGGGAGCTGTTTTTT
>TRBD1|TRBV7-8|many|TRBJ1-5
CASSHSWTGGQGNQPQHF
TGTGCCAGCAGCCACTCTTGGACAGGGGGCCAGGGCAATCAGCCCCAGCATTTT
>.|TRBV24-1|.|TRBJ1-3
CATSDFGNTIYF
TGTGCCACCAGTGACTTTGGAAACACCATATATTTT
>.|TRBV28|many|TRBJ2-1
CASRLGVFQFF
TGTGCCAGCAGATTAGGGGTGTTCCAGTTCTTC
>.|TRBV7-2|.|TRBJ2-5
CASSLNGLGETQYF
TGTGCCAGCAGCTTAAACGGGCTCGGGGAGACCCAGTACTTC
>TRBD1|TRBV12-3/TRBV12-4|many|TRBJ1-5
CASSSRDSYNQPQHF
TGTGCCAGCAGTTCCCGGGACAGCTACAATCAGCCCCAGCATTTT
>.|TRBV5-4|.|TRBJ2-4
CANSLGGETVNIQYF
TGTGCCAACAGCTTGGGCGGAGAGACAGTGAACATTCAGTACTTC
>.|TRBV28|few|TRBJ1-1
CASSTARGVNTEAFF
TGTGCCAGCAGTACCGCCCGAGGGGTGAACACTGAAGCTTTCTTT
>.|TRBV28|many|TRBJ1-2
CASSLSYGYTF
TGTGCCAGCAGTTTAAGCTATGGCTACACCTTC
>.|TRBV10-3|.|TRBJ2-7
CAISPSPSGQSYEQYF
TGTGCCATCAGCCCTTCTCCCTCAGGGCAGTCCTACGAGCAGTACTTC
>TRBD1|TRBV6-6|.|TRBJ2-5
CAISVWDRQETQYF
TGTGCCATCTCCGTCTGGGACAGGCAAGAGACCCAGTACTTC
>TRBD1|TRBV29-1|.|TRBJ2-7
CSVEGTQGDPYEQYF
TGCAGCGTTGAAGGCACGCAGGGGGACCCCTACGAGCAGTACTTC
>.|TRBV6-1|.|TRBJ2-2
CASSKFANTGELFF
TGTGCCAGCAGTAAGTTCGCGAACACCGGGGAGCTGTTTTTT
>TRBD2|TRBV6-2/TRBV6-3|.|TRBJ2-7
CASRLAGAMVEQYF
TGTGCCAGCAGACTAGCGGGAGCGATGGTCGAGCAGTACTTC
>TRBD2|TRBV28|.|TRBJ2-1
CASISPGTSSYNEQFF
TGTGCCAGCATCTCTCCCGGGACTAGCTCCTACAATGAGCAGTTCTTC
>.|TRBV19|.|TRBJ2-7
CASSILIAGAFSFREQYF
TGTGCCAGTAGTATCTTGATTGCTGGGGCCTTTTCGTTTCGGGAGCAGTACTTC
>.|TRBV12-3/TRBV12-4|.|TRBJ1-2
CASRAPGALRYRYTF
TGTGCCAGCAGGGCCCCGGGGGCCCTAAGGTATCGCTACACCTTC
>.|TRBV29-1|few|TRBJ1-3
CSVIPGAGNTIYF
TGCAGCGTTATACCGGGGGCTGGAAACACCATATATTTT
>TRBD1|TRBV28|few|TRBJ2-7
CASSPRDRGAQYF
TGTGCCAGCAGCCCCCGGGACAGGGGTGCGCAGTACTTC
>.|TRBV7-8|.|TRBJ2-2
CASSLVRGTNGEPFF
TGTGCCAGCAGCTTAGTAAGAGGGACGAACGGGGAGCCGTTTTTT
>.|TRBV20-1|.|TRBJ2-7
CSATRDPYEQYF
TGCAGTGCTACCAGGGATCCCTACGAGCAGTACTTC
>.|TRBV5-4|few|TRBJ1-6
CASSLGEGAPLHF
TGTGCCAGCAGCTTGGGCGAGGGTGCACCCCTCCACTTT
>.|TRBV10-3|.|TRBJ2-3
CAISDGATQYF
TGTGCCATCAGTGACGGGGCTACGCAGTATTTT
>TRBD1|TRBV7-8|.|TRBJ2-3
CASSPGQTTDTQYF
TGTGCCAGCAGCCCGGGACAGACGACAGATACGCAGTATTTT
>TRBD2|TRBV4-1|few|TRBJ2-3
CASSQDSSGGADTQYF
TGCGCCAGCAGCCAAGATTCCAGCGGGGGGGCGGATACGCAGTATTTT
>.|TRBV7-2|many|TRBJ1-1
CASSLSPSRNTEAFF
TGTGCCAGCAGCTTATCCCCCTCAAGGAACACTGAAGCTTTCTTT
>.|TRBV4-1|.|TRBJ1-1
CASSQDRGVTEAFF
TGCGCCAGCAGCCAAGATCGTGGGGTGACTGAAGCTTTCTTT
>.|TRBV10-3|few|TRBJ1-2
CAISGAFYGYTF
TGTGCCATCAGTGGAGCGTTTTATGGCTACACCTTC
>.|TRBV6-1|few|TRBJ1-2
CASSEALYGNYGYTF
TGTGCCAGCAGTGAAGCGCTATACGGAAACTATGGCTACACCTTC
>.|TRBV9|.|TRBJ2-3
CASSVAWADTQYF
TGTGCCAGCAGCGTAGCCTGGGCAGATACGCAGTATTTT
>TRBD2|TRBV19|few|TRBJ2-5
CASSIVAGETQYF
TGTGCCAGTAGTATAGTAGCGGGTGAGACCCAGTACTTC
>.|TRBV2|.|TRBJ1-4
CARRGIETNEKLFF
TGTGCCCGAAGGGGAATTGAAACTAATGAAAAACTTTTTTTT
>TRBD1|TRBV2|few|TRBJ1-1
CASSASDRRVSLNTEAFF
TGTGCCAGCAGTGCCTCGGACAGGCGTGTGTCCCTGAACACTGAAGCTTTCTTT
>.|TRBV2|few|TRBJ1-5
CASSGSNQPQHF
TGTGCCAGCAGTGGCAGCAATCAGCCCCAGCATTTT
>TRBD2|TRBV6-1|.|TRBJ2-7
CASLSSSSGTSGRVYEQYF
TGTGCCAGCCTTTCCTCCAGTTCCGGGACTAGCGGGAGGGTCTACGAGCAGTACTTC
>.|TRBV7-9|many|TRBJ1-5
CASSLGAGDSNQPQHF
TGTGCCAGCAGCTTAGGGGCAGGCGATAGCAATCAGCCCCAGCATTTT
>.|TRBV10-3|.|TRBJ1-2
CAISNRDGYTF
TGTGCCATCAGTAACAGGGATGGCTACACCTTC
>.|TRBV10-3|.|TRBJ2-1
CAISSAAGRPAGEQFF
TGTGCCATCAGCTCCGCGGCAGGCCGCCCGGCGGGTGAGCAGTTCTTC